A single sample gave rise to the 30 T cell receptor beta chains below, sequenced in a study of blood T cell repertoires in COVID-19. Measured with immunoSEQ multiplex PCR; TCRdb has only the in-frame clones, and not every one. Of approximately 200,000 clones listed, 86% are singletons. Sequences were obtained from peripheral blood. The receptors were gathered from a woman aged 50 to 65 with acute or convalescent COVID-19.

This chain links TRBV9 with TRBJ1-5; maybe TRBD1 (6 bases). Germline V gene data show CDR1 as SGDLS and CDR2 as YYNGEE. V lost 0 bases and J lost 6, with 10 bases in between. This CDR3 is 14 amino acids long. The CDR3 protein is CASSVGGGTQPQHF. Here the CDR3 DNA reads TGTGCCAGCAGCGTAGGAGGGGGAACTCAGCCCCAGCATTTT.

A single count supports this clone. The chain links TRBV3-1 (or the pseudogene TRBV3-2) to TRBJ2-2; a possible D gene is TRBD1 (5 bases). There are 17 residues in the CDR3. The V gene's germline CDR1 is LGHDT and CDR2 YNNKEL (reference sequence). V lost 4 bases to trimming and J lost 0 bases, with 15 bases between them. CDR3 nucleotide sequence: TGTGCCAGCAGCCCGTGGGGCCAGGGCACGAACACCGGGGAGCTGTTTTTT. It translates to CASSPWGQGTNTGELFF.

V and J are TRBV27 and TRBJ1-2; 10 bases match TRBD1. Trimming took 5 bases from V and 7 from J; bases not matched to a gene: 7. Germline V CDR1 and CDR2: MNHEY, SMNVEV (reference sequence). The CDR3 extends over 14 amino acids. In DNA, the CDR3 is TGTGCCAGCAGTGCCGGGACAGGGGTAGGTGGCTACACCTTC. It is translated as CASSAGTGVGGYTF.

This clone was detected only a few times. This chain joins TRBV18 and TRBJ2-1; 9 bases align to TRBD2. V gave up 3 bases and J gave up 3 bases; unmatched junction bases: 3. The germline V gene encodes CDR1 KGHSH and CDR2 LQKENI. The CDR3 length is 15 residues. The CDR3 spells CASSPSSGIYNEQFF. CDR3 bases: TGTGCCAGCTCACCCTCTAGCGGGATCTACAATGAGCAGTTCTTC.

In its sample, this clone was seen a few times. This rearrangement joins TRBV19 to TRBJ2-6, with 12 bases aligning to TRBD2. The CDR3 consists of 16 residues. CDR1 and CDR2 (germline): LNHDA, SQIVND (reference sequence). V lost 7 bases, J lost 2 bases, and 3 bases stayed unmatched. The CDR3 spells CASNPSGGAGANVLTF. For the CDR3, the DNA is TGTGCCAGTAACCCTAGCGGGGGGGCTGGGGCCAACGTCCTGACTTTC. Looking up the rest from reference TRBV19 and TRBJ2-6 gives the full variable domain: DGGITQSPKYLFRKEGQNVTLSCEQNLNHDAMYWYRQDPGQGLRLIYYSQIVNDFQKGDIAEGYSVSREKKESFPLTVTSAQKNPTAFYLCASNPSGGAGANVLTFGAGSRLTVL.

In this sample, this clone turned up once. The chain has TRBV27 and TRBJ1-2; TRBD1 matches at 7 bases. This CDR3 has 15 amino acids. Germline CDR1 is MNHEY and CDR2 is SMNVEV (reference sequence). V lost 6 bases to trimming and J lost 2 bases; unmatched junction nucleotides: 9. Here the CDR3 DNA reads TGTGCCAGCAGAACGGGACAGTGGATAAACTATGGCTACACCTTC. It codes for CASRTGQWINYGYTF.

This sequence joins TRBV28 and TRBJ2-7, with TRBD2 matching 9 bases. V lost 5 bases and J lost 0; bases outside the gene matches: 8. The CDR3 covers 16 residues. CDR1 MDHEN and CDR2 SYDVKM come from the germline V gene. CDR3 sequence: CASSDPGLASSYEQYF. CDR3 sequence (DNA): TGTGCCAGCAGTGACCCGGGACTAGCTAGCTCCTACGAGCAGTACTTC.

The sample holds one count of this clone. The chain combines TRBV30 with TRBJ1-6; TRBD1 agrees at 7 bases. CDR1 and CDR2 (germline): GTSNPN, SVGIG (reference sequence). Unmatched junction bases numbered 5, after V lost 0 bases and J lost 3 bases. CDR3 length: 16 amino acids. CDR3 in DNA: TGTGCCTGGAGTGTAAAGGGGGCTGGCTATAATTCACCCCTCCACTTT. Amino acids: CAWSVKGAGYNSPLHF.

The chain links TRBV27 to TRBJ2-3; TRBD2 matches 7 bases. V gave up 2 bases and J gave up 2 bases; unmatched junction bases: 4. The germline CDR1 and CDR2 sequences are MNHEY and SMNVEV (reference sequence). The CDR3 has 15 residues. DNA for the CDR3: TGTGCCAGCAGTTTAGCGGGAGCCACCACAGATACGCAGTATTTT. This encodes CASSLAGATTDTQYF.

The chain joins TRBV19 to TRBJ1-2; 11 nucleotides match TRBD1. This CDR3 contains 16 residues. CDR1 and CDR2 (germline): LNHDA, SQIVND (reference sequence). V lost 5 bases, J lost 1 base, and 6 bases stayed unmatched. The CDR3 DNA reads as TGTGCCAGTAGTCCTCCGGGACAGGGGGGTAACTATGGCTACACCTTC. Residues: CASSPPGQGGNYGYTF.

The rearrangement joins TRBV14 to TRBJ2-7; D unclear. The germline V gene encodes CDR1 SGHDN and CDR2 FVKESK. V was pared by 1 base and J by 5 bases, with 12 bases between. The CDR3 extends over 14 amino acids. This CDR3 is CASSQVWAADEQYF. CDR3 nucleotide sequence: TGTGCCAGCAGCCAAGTTTGGGCAGCAGACGAGCAGTACTTC.

V usage is TRBV7-6 and J usage is TRBJ2-2; 12 bases are a match to TRBD2. After removal of 5 bases from V and 7 bases from J, the junction contained 8 bases not matched to a gene. The CDR3 extends over 16 amino acids. Germline-derived CDR1 and CDR2 are SGHVS and FNYEAQ. CDR3 coding DNA: TGTGCCAGCAGCACCCTAGCGGGAGGGCTTGACGGGGAGCTGTTTTTT. Protein sequence: CASSTLAGGLDGELFF.

The chain couples TRBV5-4 to TRBJ1-4, with D perhaps matching TRBD1 (6 bases). Germline assignment: CDR1 SGHNT and CDR2 YYREEE (reference sequence). The CDR3 runs to 14 residues. V was pared by 0 bases and J by 8 bases, with 11 bases between. The CDR3 loop reads CASSLGGRAEKLFF. CDR3 nucleotides: TGTGCCAGCAGCTTGGGGGGGCGCGCGGAAAAACTGTTTTTT.

The chain links TRBV30 to TRBJ1-4; D is unresolved. Germline V CDR1 and CDR2: GTSNPN, SVGIG (reference sequence). The V end lost 0 bases, the J end lost 0 bases, and 5 bases lay between the germline ends. The CDR3 spans 14 residues. DNA for the CDR3: TGTGCCTGGAGTGTCGGGGCAACTAATGAAAAACTGTTTTTT. This translates into CAWSVGATNEKLFF.

The CDR3 spells CASSYSSGADPEAFF. CDR3 nucleotide sequence: TGTGCCAGCAGTTACTCGTCAGGGGCCGACCCTGAAGCTTTCTTT. This rearrangement joins TRBV6-5 to TRBJ1-1, with D possibly TRBD1 on 6 matching bases. CDR3 length equals 15 residues. Per germline, CDR1 MNHEY and CDR2 SVGAGI. V lost 0 bases to trimming and J lost 6 bases, with 14 bases between them.

The V and J genes are TRBV30 and TRBJ2-7; 7 positions agree with TRBD1. V shed 1 base and J 3 bases; nucleotides not matched to a gene: 9. The germline CDR1 and CDR2 sequences are GTSNPN and SVGIG (reference sequence). There are 15 residues in the CDR3. Here the CDR3 reads CAWSAWTGPLYEQYF. CDR3 sequence (DNA): TGTGCCTGGAGTGCTTGGACAGGCCCACTCTACGAGCAGTACTTC.

CDR3: CASSAGRGAGYNEQFF. CDR3 DNA sequence: TGTGCCAGCAGCGCGGGACGAGGGGCAGGGTACAATGAGCAGTTCTTC. This chain connects TRBV5-4 to TRBJ2-1, with D perhaps matching TRBD2 (6 bases). Germline V gene lookup returns CDR1 SGHNT and CDR2 YYREEE (reference sequence). The ends were cut back, 4 bases at V and 4 bases at J, with 18 bases in the middle. The CDR3 covers 16 residues.

The chain uses TRBV24-1 and TRBJ2-1; 8 bases are shared with TRBD1. The J segment lost 9 bases and the V segment lost 5 bases, leaving 14 bases of the junction unmatched. This CDR3 is built from 16 residues. Looked up from germline, CDR1 is KGHDR and CDR2 is SFDVKD. The chain's CDR3 is CATSGLQGDDRFEQFF. Here the CDR3 DNA reads TGTGCCACCAGTGGCCTACAGGGGGATGATAGATTTGAGCAGTTCTTC.

V usage is TRBV11-2 and J usage is TRBJ2-1; perhaps TRBD1 as D (8 bases). Germline-derived CDR1 and CDR2 are SGHAT and FQNNGV. The V gene lost 5 bases and the J gene lost 9 bases, with 14 bases spanning the gap. The CDR3 sequence is 13 residues long. The CDR3 region is CASSMDREGEQFF. Written as DNA, the CDR3 is TGTGCCAGCAGCATGGACAGGGAGGGTGAGCAGTTCTTC.

There are a few counts of this clone. The chain uses TRBV5-1 and TRBJ1-4, with D tentatively TRBD1 (6 bases). The germline V gene has CDR1 SGHRS and CDR2 YFSETQ. The V end was cut by 0 bases, the J end by 0 bases, with 9 bases between. The CDR3 extends over 16 amino acids. CDR3 protein: CASSLAGQSTNEKLFF. CDR3 nucleotide sequence: TGCGCCAGCAGCTTGGCCGGACAGTCAACTAATGAAAAACTGTTTTTT.

The chain joins TRBV3-1 (or the pseudogene TRBV3-2) to TRBJ2-5, with 7 bases fitting TRBD2. The ends lost 6 bases at V and 5 bases at J; junction bases unmatched: 9. Germline CDR1 LGHDT, CDR2 YNNKEL (reference sequence). This CDR3 contains 14 residues. The CDR3 DNA is TGTGCCAGCAGTCCCCGCGGGGGTCGGGAGACCCAGTACTTC. Its translation: CASSPRGGRETQYF.

This rearrangement joins TRBV18 to TRBJ1-4; unclear D gene. Germline V gene sequence: CDR1 KGHSH, CDR2 LQKENI. V gave up 5 bases and J gave up 3 bases, with 16 bases separating them. This CDR3 is 16 amino acids long. The CDR3 sequence is CASSTNSPESNEKLFF. The CDR3 DNA follows: TGTGCCAGCTCAACTAACTCTCCAGAGTCTAATGAAAAACTGTTTTTT.

This clone occurred once. This rearrangement joins TRBV7-2 to TRBJ1-1, with D tentatively TRBD1 (5 bases). Trimming took off 4 bases at V and 2 bases at J, with 11 bases between the two ends. CDR1 is SGHTA and CDR2 is FQGNSA in the germline V gene. The CDR3 covers 14 residues. CDR3 sequence (DNA): TGTGCCAGCAGCTCAAATCAGGGTAACACTGAAGCTTTCTTT. Protein product: CASSSNQGNTEAFF.

The chain combines TRBV6-6 with TRBJ2-5, with D perhaps matching TRBD2 (7 bases). From germline, CDR1 is MNHNY and CDR2 SVGAGI (reference sequence). Trimming pared 6 bases from V and 5 bases from J, leaving 13 bases between. The CDR3 has 13 amino acids. The CDR3 loop is CASRARGQETQYF. The CDR3 DNA reads TGTGCCAGCAGAGCGCGGGGGCAGGAGACCCAGTACTTC.

The chain recombines TRBV19 with TRBJ1-6, with D tentatively TRBD1 (5 bases). This CDR3 is 13 amino acids long. The V and J ends lost 1 base and 8 bases respectively, with 6 bases between them. In germline, CDR1 is LNHDA, CDR2 SQIVND (reference sequence). The DNA for the CDR3 is TGTGCCAGTAGTATAGCGGGGGATTCACCCCTCCACTTT. Translating it yields CASSIAGDSPLHF.

CDR3 protein: CASSGQRYGYTF. CDR3 bases: TGTGCCAGCAGTGGACAGCGTTATGGCTACACCTTC. The chain has TRBV6-2 or TRBV6-3 and TRBJ1-2; TRBD1 is a possible D gene (6 bases). CDR3 length: 12 residues. Germline values: CDR1 MNHEY, CDR2 SVGEGT. V was clipped by 5 bases and J by 5 bases, with 9 bases between them.

The gene calls are TRBV24-1 and TRBJ1-6; 8 positions agree with TRBD1. V shed 8 bases and J 5 bases; nucleotides not matched to a gene: 1. Germline V CDR1 and CDR2: KGHDR, SFDVKD. The CDR3 is made up of 13 amino acids. The CDR3 protein is CATKDRDNSPLHF. CDR3 nucleotides: TGTGCCACCAAGGACAGGGATAATTCACCCCTCCACTTT.

V is TRBV5-6 and J is TRBJ1-3, with D hard to call. Germline CDR1 and CDR2: SGHDT and YYEEEE. The V end lost 4 bases, the J end lost 6 bases, and 11 bases lay between the germline ends. The CDR3 extends over 13 amino acids. DNA of the CDR3: TGTGCCAGCAGCGTTTCGAGGCCAAACACCATATATTTT. It encodes CASSVSRPNTIYF.

The J gene is TRBJ2-7, the V gene TRBV7-2, with 7 bases identical to TRBD2. The germline V gene encodes CDR1 SGHTA and CDR2 FQGNSA. The CDR3 length is 13 residues. V lost 7 bases and J lost 4; bases outside the gene matches: 7. The CDR3 DNA follows: TGTGCCAGCACCCCTTGGGGGGGATACGAGCAGTACTTC. This sequence encodes CASTPWGGYEQYF.

The rearrangement uses TRBV10-2 and TRBJ2-7, with a weak D call TRBD2 (5 bases). Germline lookup yields CDR1 WSHSY and CDR2 SAAADI. The V gene lost 0 bases and the J gene lost 6 bases, with 12 bases spanning the gap. CDR3 length: 14 residues. The CDR3 protein is CASSESRGRAEQYF. The CDR3 DNA is TGCGCCAGCAGTGAGTCCCGGGGAAGGGCCGAGCAGTACTTC.